One and the same sample provided the 32 T cell receptor beta chains below, sequenced in a study of long-term antiretroviral therapy in people with HIV (dated by TCRdb to 2021 to 2024). Sequencing of the TRB variable region was done with the immunoSEQ hsTCRB v3.0 assay at survey level resolution. TCRdb took over this immuneACCESS table, retaining in-frame rearrangements with V and J assigned. Such tables are incomplete; in checked studies, under half of the missing clones stem from an unresolved V gene, and the remainder is unexplained. For this sample the table gives about 39,000 clones, of which 70% to 90% were detected only once. The ten largest account for roughly 4% of the sample. The sequences come from unsorted PBMCs, collected 1.2 years after starting antiretroviral therapy. The receptors come from a woman in her forties or fifties with HIV.

The V call is TRBV4-1, the J call TRBJ1-4; D call uncertain. This CDR3 contains 14 residues. Per the germline V gene, CDR1 is MGHRA and CDR2 is YSYEKL. The germline V and J ends were trimmed by 1 base and 4 bases, with 7 bases remaining between them. CDR3 amino acids: CASSQGGYNEKLFF. The CDR3 nucleotides read TGCGCCAGCAGCCAAGGAGGCTATAATGAAAAACTGTTTTTT.

The rearrangement joins TRBV9 to TRBJ2-5; 8 positions match TRBD2. J was trimmed by 0 bases and V by 4 bases; bases with no gene match: 17. This CDR3 has 19 amino acids. The germline V gene encodes CDR1 SGDLS and CDR2 YYNGEE. In DNA form, the CDR3 reads TGTGCCAGCAGCTCCCCAAGAGCGGTGCGGGGGGTTTACCAAGAGACCCAGTACTTC. Amino acids: CASSSPRAVRGVYQETQYF. Together with reference TRBV9 and TRBJ2-5, the CDR3 gives the full variable domain: DSGVTQTPKHLITATGQRVTLRCSPRSGDLSVYWYQQSLDQGLQFLIQYYNGEERAKGNILERFSAQQFPDLHSELNLSSLELGDSALYFCASSSPRAVRGVYQETQYFGPGTRLLVL.

The chain is built from TRBV5-6 and TRBJ1-6; TRBD1 is a possible D gene (5 bases). This CDR3 region has 16 residues. CDR1 SGHDT and CDR2 YYEEEE come from the germline V gene. V gave up 2 bases and J gave up 6 bases, with 15 bases separating them. The CDR3 sequence: CASSFPDIGGNSPLHF. The DNA for the CDR3 is TGTGCCAGCAGCTTTCCAGACATCGGGGGTAATTCACCCCTCCACTTT.

The chain employs TRBV7-9 and TRBJ2-1, with D tentatively TRBD2 (6 bases). Looked up from germline, CDR1 is SEHNR and CDR2 is FQNEAQ (reference sequence). The CDR3 runs 13 residues. Trimming removed 3 bases from V and 12 bases from J, with 15 bases in between. CDR3 in amino acids: CASSFSEGGGQFF. In nucleotides, the CDR3 is TGTGCCAGCAGCTTTTCAGAGGGAGGTGGGCAGTTCTTC.

This chain joins TRBV9 and TRBJ2-3; TRBD2 matches 10 bases. CDR1 SGDLS and CDR2 YYNGEE come from the germline V gene. Unmatched junction bases numbered 16, after V lost 6 bases and J lost 6 bases. This CDR3 comprises 17 residues. CDR3 nucleotide sequence: TGTGCCAGCACCCCACCGCGGGCTAGCGGGGGTGGTGATACGCAGTATTTT. Protein: CASTPPRASGGGDTQYF.

This CDR3 reads CASRAETGELFF. In nucleotides, the CDR3 is TGTGCCAGTAGGGCCGAGACCGGGGAGCTGTTTTTT. The V and J genes are TRBV19 and TRBJ2-2; D is ambiguous. The V and J ends lost 6 bases and 5 bases respectively, with 7 bases between them. This CDR3 has 12 amino acids. CDR1 and CDR2 (germline): LNHDA, SQIVND (reference sequence). Looking up the rest from reference TRBV19 and TRBJ2-2 gives the full variable domain: DGGITQSPKYLFRKEGQNVTLSCEQNLNHDAMYWYRQDPGQGLRLIYYSQIVNDFQKGDIAEGYSVSREKKESFPLTVTSAQKNPTAFYLCASRAETGELFFGEGSRLTVL.

V is TRBV5-6 and J is TRBJ1-2; a possible D gene is TRBD1 (5 bases). There are 13 residues in the CDR3. Germline lookup yields CDR1 SGHDT and CDR2 YYEEEE. V lost 5 bases and J lost 10, with 18 bases in between. CDR3 coding DNA: TGTGCCAGCAGTTGGGGGGTGGCGTCAGTCTACACCTTC. It specifies CASSWGVASVYTF.

This clone was seen just once. The gene calls are TRBV10-3 and TRBJ1-5; D not resolved. Germline CDR1 is ENHRY and CDR2 is SYGVKD. The CDR3 is 14 amino acids. The V end lost 0 bases, the J end lost 4 bases, and 7 bases lay between the germline ends. CDR3 sequence (DNA): TGTGCCATCAGTGAGTCGGCTGGGAATCAGCCCCAGCATTTT. This codes for CAISESAGNQPQHF.

V is TRBV5-4 and J is TRBJ2-3; 9 bases match TRBD2. The V gene's germline CDR1 is SGHNT and CDR2 YYREEE (reference sequence). This CDR3 has 15 residues. The V and J ends lost 0 bases and 1 base, in that order; junction bases with no gene match: 0. The CDR3, as DNA: TGTGCCAGCAGCTTGGGCGGGGGGGGCACAGATACGCAGTATTTT. Translated, it gives CASSLGGGGTDTQYF. Variable domain in full (rest from reference TRBV5-4 and TRBJ2-3): ETGVTQSPTHLIKTRGQQVTLRCSSQSGHNTVSWYQQALGQGPQFIFQYYREEENGRGNFPPRFSGLQFPNYSSELNVNALELDDSALYLCASSLGGGGTDTQYFGPGTRLTVL.

The chain couples TRBV19 to TRBJ1-6; 7 positions match TRBD1. The CDR3 loop spans 17 amino acids. Per the germline V gene, CDR1 is LNHDA and CDR2 is SQIVND (reference sequence). V gave up 4 bases and J gave up 2 bases; unmatched junction bases: 8. The DNA of the CDR3 is TGTGCCAGTAGTAAGCGACAGGGAGGGACCTATAATTCACCCCTCCACTTT. It specifies CASSKRQGGTYNSPLHF.

This clone was detected only a few times. The V call is TRBV5-1, the J call TRBJ1-5; the D gene is possibly TRBD1 (5 bases). V gave up 3 bases and J gave up 7 bases, with 11 bases separating them. In germline, CDR1 is SGHRS, CDR2 YFSETQ. The CDR3 loop spans 13 amino acids. The CDR3 is CASSSSGGQPQHF. The CDR3 DNA reads TGCGCCAGCAGCTCCTCGGGGGGGCAGCCCCAGCATTTT.

V and J are TRBV18 and TRBJ2-7; weak D call: TRBD1 (7 bases). CDR1 and CDR2 (germline): KGHSH, LQKENI. V lost 2 bases and J 4 bases, leaving 12 bases between the germline ends. This CDR3 comprises 14 residues. This chain's CDR3 is CASSPSGGQYEQYF. DNA of the CDR3: TGTGCCAGCTCACCATCAGGGGGGCAGTACGAGCAGTACTTC.

CDR3 amino acids: CASSANLGGKPEQFF. In DNA, the CDR3 is TGCGCCAGCAGCGCTAACTTGGGGGGCAAACCCGAGCAGTTCTTC. The V gene is TRBV5-1, the J gene TRBJ2-1; the D gene could be TRBD1 or TRBD2 (6 bases each). From germline, CDR1 is SGHRS and CDR2 YFSETQ. The CDR3 is 15 residues long. V was pared by 4 bases and J by 10 bases, with 21 bases between.

This chain links TRBV19 with TRBJ1-1, with 10 bases lining up with TRBD1. CDR3 length: 15 amino acids. Per the germline V gene, CDR1 is LNHDA and CDR2 is SQIVND (reference sequence). The J segment lost 5 bases and the V segment lost 2 bases, leaving 5 bases of the junction unmatched. The CDR3 nucleotides are TGTGCCAGTAGTATAACGACAGGGGGCAGGACTGAAGCTTTCTTT. Translating it yields CASSITTGGRTEAFF.

The chain is built from TRBV18 and TRBJ2-7, with 8 bases lining up with TRBD1. The CDR3 totals 14 residues. With V trimmed by 3 bases and J by 5 bases, 6 bases remained unmatched. Germline assignment: CDR1 KGHSH and CDR2 LQKENI. Here the CDR3 DNA reads TGTGCCAGCTCACCTTCTGTGGACAGGGACGAGCAGTACTTC. Translating gives CASSPSVDRDEQYF.

The chain joins TRBV6-5 to TRBJ2-5; no clear D. The CDR3 has 12 residues. V dropped 5 bases and J dropped 1 base, with 5 bases sitting between them. Per the germline V gene, CDR1 is MNHEY and CDR2 is SVGAGI. In DNA, the CDR3 is TGTGCCAGCAGTAGCCCCCAAGAGACCCAGTACTTC. This sequence encodes CASSSPQETQYF.

By frequency in the sample, this clone is medium-sized. The V gene is TRBV25-1, the J gene TRBJ1-2, with a possible D match to TRBD1 (6 bases). Trimming stripped 6 bases from V and 8 bases from J, with 13 bases between. Germline V gene lookup returns CDR1 MGHDK and CDR2 SYGVNS. The CDR3 spans 12 residues. This CDR3 reads CASRQGLWGYTF. The CDR3 DNA reads TGTGCCAGCAGACAGGGTTTGTGGGGCTACACCTTC.

The chain carries TRBV6-5 and TRBJ1-2; 8 bases are a match to TRBD1. The CDR3 contains 16 residues. The junction had 10 bases not matched to a gene; V was cut back by 0 bases and J by 7 bases. Germline lookup yields CDR1 MNHEY and CDR2 SVGAGI. In nucleotides, the CDR3 is TGTGCCAGCAGTTACTCGGAGACAGGGGTCGTTGGTGGCTACACCTTC. Residues: CASSYSETGVVGGYTF.

CDR3 region: CASSDPSGGRYSTDTQYF. The CDR3 DNA reads TGTGCCAGCAGTGACCCATCGGGGGGGAGGTATAGCACAGATACGCAGTATTTT. The rearrangement joins TRBV25-1 to TRBJ2-3, with 8 bases fitting TRBD2. The CDR3 sequence is 18 residues long. From germline, CDR1 is MGHDK and CDR2 SYGVNS. With 3 bases clipped from V and 0 bases from J, the junction kept 11 bases outside the gene matches. The full variable domain, its missing parts supplied by reference TRBV25-1 and TRBJ2-3, is EADIYQTPRYLVIGTGKKITLECSQTMGHDKMYWYQQDPGMELHLIHYSYGVNSTEKGDLSSESTVSRIRTEHFPLTLESARPSHTSQYLCASSDPSGGRYSTDTQYFGPGTRLTVL.

The V call is TRBV29-1, the J call TRBJ2-7; the D is unclear. Germline values: CDR1 SQVTM, CDR2 ANQGSEA. The CDR3 runs to 12 residues. V gave up 6 bases and J gave up 5 bases, with 14 bases separating them. Written as DNA, the CDR3 is TGCAGCGTCGTAGGAACTTCCCACGAGCAGTACTTC. Its protein product is CSVVGTSHEQYF.

This chain joins TRBV28 and TRBJ1-1; 10 nucleotides match TRBD1. CDR1 MDHEN and CDR2 SYDVKM come from the germline V gene. The CDR3 covers 18 residues. V gave up 5 bases and J gave up 3 bases; unmatched junction bases: 15. The CDR3 DNA follows: TGTGCCAGCAGTGAGACAGGGGGCCTCTCGGTTATGGACACTGAAGCTTTCTTT. It codes for CASSETGGLSVMDTEAFF.

The chain employs TRBV21-1 and TRBJ1-3. TRBV21-1 is shown as a pseudogene. The CDR3 is made up of 16 amino acids. The chain's CDR3 is CASSKGEGISGNTIYF. The CDR3 DNA reads as TGTGCCAGCAGCAAAGGGGAGGGGATCTCTGGAAACACCATATATTTT.

This clone was detected only once. The chain is built from TRBV5-6 and TRBJ1-5; weak D call: TRBD1 (6 bases). Trimming pared 2 bases from V and 2 bases from J, leaving 8 bases between. The CDR3 has 14 amino acids. Germline V gene sequence: CDR1 SGHDT, CDR2 YYEEEE. DNA of the CDR3: TGTGCCAGCAGCTTCCCAGGGGGCAATCAGCCCCAGCATTTT. Protein: CASSFPGGNQPQHF.

The chain uses TRBV5-4 and TRBJ1-2; D remains unclear. This CDR3 has 14 amino acids. Germline V CDR1 and CDR2: SGHNT, YYREEE (reference sequence). V gave up 5 bases and J gave up 4 bases, with 15 bases separating them. CDR3 sequence reads: CASRIPGKTYGYTF. CDR3 coding DNA: TGTGCCAGCAGAATTCCAGGAAAGACCTATGGCTACACCTTC.

The genes are TRBV19 and TRBJ2-3, with 8 bases aligning to TRBD2. The CDR3 consists of 16 residues. The germline V gene encodes CDR1 LNHDA and CDR2 SQIVND (reference sequence). Trimming took 6 bases from V and 8 from J; bases not matched to a gene: 16. CDR3 bases: TGTGCCAGTAGGGACGGGACTAGAAGTCGACTCCCTACGCAGTATTTT. It specifies CASRDGTRSRLPTQYF.

This chain joins TRBV28 and TRBJ2-1; TRBD2 aligns across 12 bases. The CDR3 runs to 17 residues. Germline trimming cut 7 bases from V and 7 bases from J; bases unmatched to any gene: 14. The germline V gene encodes CDR1 MDHEN and CDR2 SYDVKM. This chain's CDR3 is CASNGELAGGKGNEQFF. The CDR3 DNA follows: TGTGCCAGCAACGGGGAACTAGCGGGGGGTAAGGGGAATGAGCAGTTCTTC. The full variable domain, with the rest looked up from reference TRBV28 and TRBJ2-1, is DVKVTQSSRYLVKRTGEKVFLECVQDMDHENMFWYRQDPGLGLRLIYFSYDVKMKEKGDIPEGYSVSREKKERFSLILESASTNQTSMYLCASNGELAGGKGNEQFFGPGTRLTVL.

This clone was recorded a few times. V and J are TRBV6-4 and TRBJ2-2, with no clear D. The CDR3 runs 16 residues. V was shortened by 7 bases and J by 1 base, with 16 bases between the two germline ends. Germline V gene lookup returns CDR1 MRHNA and CDR2 SNTAGT. In DNA form, the CDR3 reads TGTGCCAGCACCCAGGCCGGAGAACTGAACACCGGGGAGCTGTTTTTT. As protein: CASTQAGELNTGELFF.

Concerning this clone itself: One end of the junction does not line up with germline, which may come from a read error. This sequence joins TRBV7-7 and TRBJ1-5; tentatively, D is TRBD1 (5 bases). This CDR3 has 14 residues. CDR1 is SSHAT and CDR2 is FNYEAQ in the germline V gene (reference sequence). CDR3 amino acids: CASSLIGGVRPQHF. The DNA for the CDR3 is TGTGCTAGCAGCTTAATCGGGGGGGTTCGGCCCCAGCATTTT.

The CDR3 region is CAWSTGLNYGYTF. CDR3 in DNA: TGTGCCTGGAGCACAGGGCTCAACTATGGCTACACCTTC. The chain couples TRBV30 to TRBJ1-2; D perhaps matches TRBD1 (6 bases). CDR3 length equals 13 residues. Germline-derived CDR1 and CDR2 are GTSNPN and SVGIG (reference sequence). Trimming shortened V by 3 bases and J by 2 bases, and 10 bases separated the two germline ends.

The V and J genes are TRBV5-5 and TRBJ2-5, with D tentatively TRBD1 (6 bases). The CDR3 covers 13 residues. V was shortened by 3 bases and J by 2 bases, with 8 bases between the two germline ends. CDR1 SGHKS and CDR2 YYEKEE come from the germline V gene (reference sequence). The CDR3 nucleotides are TGTGCCAGCAGCTCCAGGGGTCAAGAGACCCAGTACTTC. Translating it yields CASSSRGQETQYF.

The CDR3 loop reads CASSINRFNEKLFF. In DNA form, the CDR3 reads TGTGCCAGTAGTATAAACAGGTTTAATGAAAAACTGTTTTTT. This chain joins TRBV19 and TRBJ1-4, with D possibly TRBD1 on 5 matching bases. Trimming stripped 2 bases from V and 4 bases from J, with 8 bases between. The CDR3 sequence is 14 residues long. Germline V gene data show CDR1 as LNHDA and CDR2 as SQIVND (reference sequence).

The chain recombines TRBV6-5 with TRBJ1-2, with TRBD1 identical over 10 bases. Germline assignment: CDR1 MNHEY and CDR2 SVGAGI. The J segment lost 9 bases and the V segment lost 2 bases, leaving 6 bases of the junction unmatched. The CDR3 sequence is 14 residues long. CDR3 nucleotide sequence: TGTGCCAGCAGTTACGGACGGGACAGGGGAAGCTACACCTTC. This sequence encodes CASSYGRDRGSYTF.